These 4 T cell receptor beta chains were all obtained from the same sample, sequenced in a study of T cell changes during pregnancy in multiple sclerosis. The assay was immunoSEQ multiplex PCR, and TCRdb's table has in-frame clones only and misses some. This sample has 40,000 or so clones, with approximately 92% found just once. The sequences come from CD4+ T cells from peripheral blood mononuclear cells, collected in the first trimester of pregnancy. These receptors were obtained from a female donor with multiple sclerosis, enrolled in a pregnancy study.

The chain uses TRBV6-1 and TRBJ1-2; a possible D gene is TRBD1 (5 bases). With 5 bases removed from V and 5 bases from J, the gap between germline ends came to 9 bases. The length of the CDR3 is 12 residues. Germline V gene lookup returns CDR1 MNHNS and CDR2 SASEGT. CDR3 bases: TGTGCCAGCAGTCGTGACAGATATGGCTACACCTTC. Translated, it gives CASSRDRYGYTF.

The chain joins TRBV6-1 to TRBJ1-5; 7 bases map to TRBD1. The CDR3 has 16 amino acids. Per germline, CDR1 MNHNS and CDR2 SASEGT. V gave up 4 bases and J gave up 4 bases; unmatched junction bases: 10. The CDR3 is CASSGRGGQSNQPQHF. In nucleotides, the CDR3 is TGTGCCAGCAGTGGCCGGGGGGGACAGTCAAATCAGCCCCAGCATTTT.

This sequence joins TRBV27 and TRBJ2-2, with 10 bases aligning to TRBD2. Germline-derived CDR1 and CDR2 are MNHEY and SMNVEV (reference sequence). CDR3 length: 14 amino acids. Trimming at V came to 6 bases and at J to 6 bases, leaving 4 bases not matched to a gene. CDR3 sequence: CASSSSGSAGELFF. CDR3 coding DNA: TGTGCCAGCAGCTCTAGCGGGAGCGCCGGGGAGCTGTTTTTT.

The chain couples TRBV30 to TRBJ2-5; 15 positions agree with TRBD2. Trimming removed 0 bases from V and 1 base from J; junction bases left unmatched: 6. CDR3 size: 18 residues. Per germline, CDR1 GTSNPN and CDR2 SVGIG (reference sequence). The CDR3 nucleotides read TGTGCCTGGAGTGTTGGACTAGCGGGAGGGCTGAGCCAAGAGACCCAGTACTTC. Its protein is CAWSVGLAGGLSQETQYF.